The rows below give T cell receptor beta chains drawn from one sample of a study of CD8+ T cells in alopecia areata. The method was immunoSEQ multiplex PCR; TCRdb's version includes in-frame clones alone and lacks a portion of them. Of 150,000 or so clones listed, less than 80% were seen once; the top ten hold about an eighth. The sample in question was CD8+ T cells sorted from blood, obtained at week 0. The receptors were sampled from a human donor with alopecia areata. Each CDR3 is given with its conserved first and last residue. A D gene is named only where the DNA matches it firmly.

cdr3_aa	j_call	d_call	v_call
CASSLGQETQYF	TRBJ2-5	NA	TRBV13
CASRNRGGSQPQHF	TRBJ1-5	TRBD1	TRBV27
CASSLSVSYNEQFF	TRBJ2-1	NA	TRBV5-1
CASSDLTNQPQHF	TRBJ1-5	NA	TRBV2
CASSSGTATNYGYTF	TRBJ1-2	NA	TRBV13
CASKHGGNEQFF	TRBJ2-1	NA	TRBV10-2
CAISEARLASEQYF	TRBJ2-7	TRBD2	TRBV10-3
CASSEGSIDGYTF	TRBJ1-2	NA	TRBV4-1
CASSLTYRGSTDTQYF	TRBJ2-3	TRBD1	TRBV13
CATSIRQGGGEQFF	TRBJ2-1	NA	TRBV15
CASSYGRGPYEQYF	TRBJ2-7	TRBD1	TRBV6-5
CSVVLRDSDMLANYGYTF	TRBJ1-2	TRBD1	TRBV29-1
CASSPGLAGKNEQFF	TRBJ2-1	TRBD2	TRBV6-5
CASSLVSSDSYEQYF	TRBJ2-7	NA	TRBV11-2
CASSGSYEQYF	TRBJ2-7	NA	TRBV5-6
CASSLETRGGYTF	TRBJ1-2	NA	TRBV5-1
CASSQGQGAYEQYF	TRBJ2-7	TRBD1	TRBV4-1
CATSRDKGQRRGYTF	TRBJ1-2	TRBD1	TRBV15
CASKIGQGITEAFF	TRBJ1-1	TRBD1	TRBV19
CASRKGQQNTEAFF	TRBJ1-1	TRBD1	TRBV6-5
CAWSDSLAGEQYF	TRBJ2-7	TRBD2	TRBV30
CASSPTGARGEQYF	TRBJ2-7	NA	TRBV5-1
CASSGLVKGDRYETQYF	TRBJ2-5	NA	TRBV25-1
CASSEHWTVKYGYTF	TRBJ1-2	NA	TRBV6-1
CATSESRLAGGGEQFF	TRBJ2-1	TRBD2	TRBV15
CSAGTSGGAWETQYF	TRBJ2-5	TRBD2	TRBV29-1
CASSSPRGGYTF	TRBJ1-2	NA	TRBV27
CASSVDRVHQPQHF	TRBJ1-5	TRBD1	TRBV7-9
CASSVGSGAAYEQYF	TRBJ2-7	TRBD2	TRBV9
CAWGDTGNQPQHF	TRBJ1-5	NA	TRBV30
CASSPRLGDNEQFF	TRBJ2-1	NA	TRBV27
CSVGAGSGNTIYF	TRBJ1-3	NA	TRBV29-1
CASSFRDRISPLHF	TRBJ1-6	TRBD1	TRBV5-1
CASSPNRDVSYEQYF	TRBJ2-7	NA	TRBV18
CASSFGQGFYGYTF	TRBJ1-2	TRBD1	TRBV7-6
CASSSRQGQGAGQFF	TRBJ2-1	TRBD1	TRBV5-1
CASSLGHRDPYEQYF	TRBJ2-7	NA	TRBV28
CASGGQPQYF	TRBJ2-7	NA	TRBV6-1
CAWSLGQGNQPQHF	TRBJ1-5	TRBD1	TRBV30
CASSLKETQYF	TRBJ2-5	NA	TRBV5-1